This T cell receptor beta chain originates from a study of blood T cell repertoires in COVID-19. Study information: Acute and convalescent COVID-19 specimens originated in the United States, Italy and Spain. Sources were T cells, B-cell-depleted T cells, or PBMCs; the material itself was cDNA or gDNA.

In the study's own analysis: Reference gene primer amplification in the assay estimated nucleated cell counts. The assay was immunoSEQ multiplex PCR, and TCRdb's table has in-frame clones only and misses some. D and trimming come from the DNA, and the V and J calls and clone size come from that table. The table shows under 65,000 clones, with roughly 84% occurring only once. This receptor was obtained from a woman between 55 and 75 years old with acute or convalescent COVID-19. Specimen: peripheral blood.

CDR3 sequence (DNA): TGTGCCAGCAGCTTATTTTTATTCACTAGCGGGGGGGCCGGCAACACCGGGGAGCTGTTTTTT. Its translation: CASSLFLFTSGGAGNTGELFF. The rearrangement uses TRBV7-8 and TRBJ2-2, with 13 bases that match TRBD2. Germline CDR1 SGHVS, CDR2 FQNEAQ. With 2 bases clipped from V and 2 bases from J, the junction kept 14 bases outside the gene matches. The CDR3 spans 21 residues.